Here is one T cell receptor beta chain with its context. Its target is not known. This entry is derived from a study of T cells expressing NK-cell markers. At the level of the study: Of eight sequenced donors, seven were HCMV-seropositive and one HCMV-seronegative. Study-level results: The study found dominant NKG2C+ clonotypes at about 1.0-8% of CD8+ T cells in over five donors. Leadership of the CD3+CD56-NKG2C+ fraction also belonged to these clonotypes in four donors.

No DNA is given; TCRdb re-called the 5' RACE reads and lists each CDR3 protein once. Its listing shows 200,000 to 300,000 distinct CDR3 sequences. This CDR3 has 12 residues. Per germline, CDR1 MDHEN and CDR2 SYDVKM. This TCR was sampled from a woman between 18 and 70 years old in good health. The sample taken for sequencing was blood T cells: a sorted CD56 or NKG2C T cell subset, CD4+ or CD8+ T cells, or bulk PBMC T cells (not recorded which). The chain joins TRBV28 to TRBJ2-7. The CDR3 sequence: CASSWRNYEQYF.